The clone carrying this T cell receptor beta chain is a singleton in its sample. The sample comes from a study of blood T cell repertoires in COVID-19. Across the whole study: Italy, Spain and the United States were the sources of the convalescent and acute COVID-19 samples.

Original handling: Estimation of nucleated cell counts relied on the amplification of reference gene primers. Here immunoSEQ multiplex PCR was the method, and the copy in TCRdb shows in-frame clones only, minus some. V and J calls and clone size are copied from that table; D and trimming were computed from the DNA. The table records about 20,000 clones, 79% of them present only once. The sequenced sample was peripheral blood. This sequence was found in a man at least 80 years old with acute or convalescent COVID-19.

In DNA form, the CDR3 reads TGTGCCAGCAGTTTAAGGAGGGAAAGAGCGAACACCGGGGAGCTGTTTTTT. It specifies CASSLRRERANTGELFF. The V call is TRBV27, the J call TRBJ2-2, with D perhaps TRBD2 (6 bases). CDR3 length: 17 residues. V gave up 2 bases and J gave up 0 bases, with 13 bases separating them. Germline CDR1 MNHEY, CDR2 SMNVEV (reference sequence).